This TCR beta chain originates from a study of shared clonotypes between healthy human individuals. Study-level results: Although depth was large, rarefaction showed that sequencing of the sorted subsets was incomplete. Among non-shared clonotypes, generation probabilities were lower than among those shared by all four donors.

As for this clone: Antigen unknown.

Sorted subsets were amplified in replicate PCRs using 200 ng DNA, roughly 30,000 T cell genomes. Study processing details: Without quality scores, immunoSEQ junctional reads could not be filtered like full-length reads. The protocol was immunoSEQ multiplex PCR, while the TCRdb copy is restricted to in-frame clones and leaves out a portion. The V and J calls and clone size are taken from that table; D and trimming were inferred from the DNA. The table shows almost 700,000 clones, with about 92% occurring only once. Naive CD8 cells, CD45RO-negative and positively selected for CCR7, excluded terminally differentiated effector memory CD45RA+ cells. Germline loops: CDR1 MNHNY, CDR2 SVGAGI (reference sequence). V was trimmed by 2 bases and J by 0 bases, leaving 7 bases between them. The CDR3 is made up of 15 amino acids.

The rearrangement links TRBV6-6 to TRBJ1-4, with D tentatively TRBD1 (5 bases). This TCR was recovered from a man aged 25 to 45 in good health. What was sequenced was naive CD8+ T cells sorted from blood. The CDR3 sequence: CASSYPTATNEKLFF. The CDR3 nucleotides read TGTGCCAGCAGTTACCCGACAGCAACTAATGAAAAACTGTTTTTT.